The 28 T cell receptor beta chains reported below all come from one sample, sequenced in a study of blood T cell repertoires in COVID-19. Some clones are missing from TCRdb's copy, which holds only in-frame ones; the method was immunoSEQ multiplex PCR. The profile covers approximately 310,000 clones, with roughly 88% appearing a single time and 2.2% taken by the ten largest. Sequenced material: PBMCs or T cells enriched from blood (not recorded which). The source is a young man who had recovered from COVID-19.

This clone was recorded once. V gene TRBV5-6 combines with J gene TRBJ2-7; 7 bases are a match to TRBD2. Germline-derived CDR1 and CDR2 are SGHDT and YYEEEE. V gave up 4 bases and J gave up 6 bases; unmatched junction bases: 10. CDR3 length: 14 amino acids. The CDR3 here is CASSPGQRGGEQYF. In nucleotides, the CDR3 is TGTGCCAGCAGCCCGGGCCAGCGGGGCGGCGAGCAGTACTTC.

This chain uses TRBV25-1 with TRBJ1-6; 10 bases are shared with TRBD1. CDR3 length equals 16 residues. Germline V gene lookup returns CDR1 MGHDK and CDR2 SYGVNS. The V gene end was trimmed by 3 bases and the J gene end by 9 bases; junction bases not matched to a gene: 8. The CDR3 coding sequence is TGTGCCAGCAGTGACACGACAGGGGGCGGCAGTTCACCCCTCCACTTT. It encodes CASSDTTGGGSSPLHF.

The chain joins TRBV30 to TRBJ1-4, with D uncertain. Trimming stripped 1 base from V and 5 bases from J, with 8 bases between. This CDR3 has 13 amino acids. Germline assignment: CDR1 GTSNPN and CDR2 SVGIG (reference sequence). This CDR3 is CAWSGHPNEKLFF. CDR3 DNA: TGTGCCTGGAGTGGACACCCAAATGAAAAACTGTTTTTT.

The V gene is TRBV11-2, the J gene TRBJ2-3; possibly TRBD1 for D (5 bases). CDR3 length: 17 amino acids. Trimming removed 2 bases at V and 3 bases at J, with 18 bases between. Germline CDR1 SGHAT, CDR2 FQNNGV. CDR3 coding DNA: TGTGCCAGCAGCTTATTAGGCTTACAGAAGGGGACAGATACGCAGTATTTT. This encodes CASSLLGLQKGTDTQYF. Drawing the rest from reference TRBV11-2 and TRBJ2-3, the complete variable domain is EAGVAQSPRYKIIEKRQSVAFWCNPISGHATLYWYQQILGQGPKLLIQFQNNGVVDDSQLPKDRFSAERLKGVDSTLKIQPAKLEDSAVYLCASSLLGLQKGTDTQYFGPGTRLTVL.

The chain uses TRBV2 and TRBJ1-2; 7 nucleotides align to TRBD1. After removal of 5 bases from V and 6 bases from J, the junction contained 3 bases not matched to a gene. Looked up from germline, CDR1 is SNHLY and CDR2 is FYNNEI. The CDR3 is 12 residues long. CDR3 DNA sequence: TGTGCCAGCAGTACCACAGGGGATGGCTACACCTTC. Encoded protein: CASSTTGDGYTF. The entire variable domain, with the rest obtained from reference TRBV2 and TRBJ1-2, is as follows: EPEVTQTPSHQVTQMGQEVILRCVPISNHLYFYWYRQILGQKVEFLVSFYNNEISEKSEIFDDQFSVERPDGSNFTLKIRSTKLEDSAMYFCASSTTGDGYTFGSGTRLTVV.

The V gene is TRBV5-1, the J gene TRBJ2-5; 7 positions match TRBD2. The CDR3 consists of 15 residues. The germline V gene has CDR1 SGHRS and CDR2 YFSETQ. V trimming: 3 bases; J trimming: 3 bases; junction bases outside the gene matches: 8. The CDR3 coding sequence is TGCGCCAGCAGCTACTCCGGGACTAACGAAGAGACCCAGTACTTC. It encodes CASSYSGTNEETQYF.

V is TRBV3-1 (or the pseudogene TRBV3-2) and J is TRBJ2-7; a possible D gene is TRBD2 (6 bases). V lost 1 base, J lost 1 base, and 8 bases lay in between. Germline V gene lookup returns CDR1 LGHDT and CDR2 YNNKEL (reference sequence). This CDR3 is 14 amino acids long. The CDR3 DNA is TGTGCCAGCAGCCAAGTCGGGAGATCCTACGAGCAGTACTTC. Its protein product is CASSQVGRSYEQYF.

This chain joins TRBV6-1 and TRBJ2-5; no reliable D call. The CDR3 consists of 13 residues. Trimming pared 1 base from V and 3 bases from J, leaving 6 bases between. From germline, CDR1 is MNHNS and CDR2 SASEGT. Here the CDR3 reads CASSEVPEETQYF. Written as DNA, the CDR3 is TGTGCCAGCAGTGAAGTTCCGGAAGAGACCCAGTACTTC.

The chain carries TRBV5-6 and TRBJ1-2; a possible D gene is TRBD1 (6 bases). Trimming left V 3 bases short and J 3 bases short, with 15 bases between. The CDR3 spans 15 residues. From germline, CDR1 is SGHDT and CDR2 YYEEEE. In nucleotides, the CDR3 is TGTGCCAGCAGCTACCGCGGGGGCTTTGACTATGGCTACACCTTC. This translates into CASSYRGGFDYGYTF.

The V call is TRBV11-2, the J call TRBJ2-7; D may be TRBD2 (6 bases). CDR3 size: 15 residues. CDR1 is SGHAT, CDR2 FQNNGV, per germline. V was clipped by 1 base and J by 0 bases, with 10 bases between them. The chain's CDR3 is CASSLVAGSSYEQYF. For the CDR3, the DNA is TGTGCCAGCAGCTTAGTCGCGGGGAGCTCCTACGAGCAGTACTTC.

The genes are TRBV9 and TRBJ2-5, with 7 bases fitting TRBD1. The CDR3 runs 15 residues. CDR1 is SGDLS and CDR2 is YYNGEE in the germline V gene. Trimming cost V 0 bases and J 3 bases; bases outside gene matches: 5. The CDR3 nucleotides read TGTGCCAGCAGCGTAGGACAGGGCGATGAAGAGACCCAGTACTTC. Its translation is CASSVGQGDEETQYF.

The V gene is TRBV12-3 or TRBV12-4, the J gene TRBJ1-2; TRBD1 is a possible D gene (5 bases). Deletions cut 5 bases from V and 13 bases from J, with 20 bases between. CDR3 size: 13 residues. This CDR3 reads CASSPGLPGGFTF. CDR3 bases: TGTGCCAGCAGTCCGGGCCTTCCCGGGGGGTTCACCTTC.

This clone was observed once. The chain employs TRBV5-1 and TRBJ2-1; TRBD2 agrees at 9 bases. The ends lost 4 bases at V and 7 bases at J; junction bases unmatched: 12. CDR1 and CDR2 from the germline V gene are SGHRS and YFSETQ. The CDR3 covers 16 residues. CDR3 sequence: CASSPRGGGGVNEQFF. The CDR3 DNA is TGCGCCAGCAGCCCTCGGGGCGGCGGGGGGGTAAATGAGCAGTTCTTC.

The chain employs TRBV4-2 and TRBJ2-3, with 12 bases matching TRBD2. Losses at the gene ends were 4 bases for V and 0 bases for J; bases not matched to a gene: 14. CDR3 length equals 20 residues. Germline assignment: CDR1 LGHNA and CDR2 YNFKEQ. Here the CDR3 reads CASSPLQTSGGTTSTDTQYF. CDR3 sequence (DNA): TGTGCCAGCAGCCCTCTACAAACTAGCGGGGGGACAACTAGCACAGATACGCAGTATTTT.

V usage is TRBV2 and J usage is TRBJ1-5; 9 bases are shared with TRBD1. CDR3 length equals 12 residues. Germline V gene lookup returns CDR1 SNHLY and CDR2 FYNNEI. Germline trimming cut 8 bases from V and 7 bases from J; bases unmatched to any gene: 3. CDR3 DNA: TGTGCCAGCGGACAGGGGAACCAGCCCCAGCATTTT. It codes for CASGQGNQPQHF.

The chain joins TRBV27 to TRBJ1-6; 8 bases are a match to TRBD1. The trim removed 5 bases at V and 9 bases at J, leaving 6 bases unmatched. This CDR3 has 14 amino acids. CDR1 and CDR2 (germline): MNHEY, SMNVEV (reference sequence). The CDR3 loop is CASSPRTGRSPLHF. The CDR3 bases are TGTGCCAGCAGTCCTCGGACAGGGCGTTCACCCCTCCACTTT.

This chain links TRBV6-2 or TRBV6-3 with TRBJ1-1; D is perhaps TRBD1 (5 bases). V was trimmed by 3 bases and J by 1 base, leaving 6 bases between them. Germline V gives CDR1 MNHEY, CDR2 SVGEGT. This CDR3 is 13 amino acids long. This chain's CDR3 is CASSYQGNTEAFF. The CDR3 DNA sequence: TGTGCCAGCAGTTATCAGGGGAACACTGAAGCTTTCTTT.

The rearrangement joins TRBV5-8 to TRBJ1-2; maybe TRBD1 (6 bases). CDR1 and CDR2 from the germline V gene are SGHTS and YDEGEE. This CDR3 comprises 14 residues. Trimming left V 5 bases short and J 3 bases short, with 14 bases between. The CDR3 nucleotides are TGTGCCAGCAGACATAAGGGGGTCGACTATGGCTACACCTTC. Amino acids: CASRHKGVDYGYTF.

This clone was found once. The gene calls are TRBV14 and TRBJ2-3; 7 positions match TRBD1. The V and J ends lost 4 bases and 3 bases, in that order; junction bases with no gene match: 4. The length of the CDR3 is 14 residues. The germline gives CDR1 SGHDN, CDR2 FVKESK. The CDR3 is CASSPFRGTDTQYF. CDR3 DNA sequence: TGTGCCAGCAGCCCTTTCAGGGGGACAGATACGCAGTATTTT. The full variable domain, completed using reference TRBV14 and TRBJ2-3, is EAGVTQFPSHSVIEKGQTVTLRCDPISGHDNLYWYRRVMGKEIKFLLHFVKESKQDESGMPNNRFLAERTGGTYSTLKVQPAELEDSGVYFCASSPFRGTDTQYFGPGTRLTVL.

This clone has more than one count but fewer than ten. The chain is built from TRBV6-4 and TRBJ2-7; 10 nucleotides agree with TRBD2. There are 14 residues in the CDR3. V shed 10 bases and J 6 bases; nucleotides not matched to a gene: 12. Germline V lookup: CDR1 MRHNA, CDR2 SNTAGT. The CDR3 sequence: CAKLKRGGFCEQYF. The CDR3 nucleotides are TGTGCCAAACTAAAGCGGGGGGGCTTCTGCGAGCAGTACTTC.

This clone was recorded once. The gene calls are TRBV5-1 and TRBJ1-2; 8 bases line up with TRBD1. The V segment lost 1 base and the J segment 5 bases; nucleotides outside the gene matches: 7. This CDR3 is 15 amino acids long. Germline-derived CDR1 and CDR2 are SGHRS and YFSETQ. The CDR3 DNA sequence: TGCGCCAGCAGCTTGCTGGCAGGGGGCCCGTATGGCTACACCTTC. Translation gives CASSLLAGGPYGYTF.

This chain uses TRBV13 with TRBJ1-3, with 9 bases matching TRBD1. With V trimmed by 4 bases and J by 3 bases, 1 base remained unmatched. The germline gives CDR1 PRHDT, CDR2 FYEKMQ (reference sequence). The CDR3 consists of 14 residues. The CDR3 DNA reads TGTGCCAGCAGCTCGGGACAGGGTGGAAACACCATATATTTT. This sequence encodes CASSSGQGGNTIYF.

The chain carries TRBV9 and TRBJ1-3; 7 bases agree with TRBD1. Per germline, CDR1 SGDLS and CDR2 YYNGEE. CDR3 length equals 16 residues. Losses at the gene ends were 3 bases for V and 4 bases for J; bases not matched to a gene: 10. The DNA for the CDR3 is TGTGCCAGCAGCGAAAGACAGGGAGCCGCCGGAAACACCATATATTTT. Protein: CASSERQGAAGNTIYF.

The V gene is TRBV11-2, the J gene TRBJ2-7, with 10 bases aligning to TRBD1. The CDR3 is 16 amino acids. From germline, CDR1 is SGHAT and CDR2 FQNNGV. Unmatched junction bases numbered 6, after V lost 2 bases and J lost 2 bases. This chain's CDR3 is CASSLSDRGLTYEQYF. CDR3 coding DNA: TGTGCCAGCAGCTTAAGCGACAGGGGGCTCACCTACGAGCAGTACTTC.

The chain uses TRBV6-5 and TRBJ2-5; 7 nucleotides align to TRBD2. V trimming: 6 bases; J trimming: 3 bases; junction bases outside the gene matches: 10. The CDR3 contains 15 residues. Germline loops: CDR1 MNHEY, CDR2 SVGAGI. The CDR3 region has the DNA TGTGCCAGCAGATTAAACCGCCTAGCGGAAGAGACCCAGTACTTC. It translates to CASRLNRLAEETQYF.

J is TRBJ2-3 and V is TRBV4-3; D is perhaps TRBD2 (6 bases). Trimming removed 4 bases from V and 2 bases from J, with 13 bases in between. The CDR3 length is 15 residues. Germline CDR1 is LGHNA and CDR2 is YSLEER. In DNA form, the CDR3 reads TGCGCCAGCAGCCGTGGAGGGTCCCTCACAGATACGCAGTATTTT. Translated, it gives CASSRGGSLTDTQYF.

This chain connects TRBV4-1 to TRBJ1-5, with unresolved D. The CDR3 sequence is 13 residues long. V dropped 6 bases and J dropped 0 bases, with 6 bases sitting between them. Germline lookup yields CDR1 MGHRA and CDR2 YSYEKL. The CDR3 reads CASRLNSNQPQHF. The DNA of the CDR3 is TGCGCCAGCAGACTAAATAGCAATCAGCCCCAGCATTTT.

The chain employs TRBV5-1 and TRBJ1-1; D is unclear. The germline gives CDR1 SGHRS, CDR2 YFSETQ. There are 14 residues in the CDR3. The V gene lost 4 bases and the J gene lost 4 bases, with 14 bases spanning the gap. CDR3 DNA: TGCGCCAGCAGCGCAACGAGCGCAATCACTGAAGCTTTCTTT. Residues: CASSATSAITEAFF.